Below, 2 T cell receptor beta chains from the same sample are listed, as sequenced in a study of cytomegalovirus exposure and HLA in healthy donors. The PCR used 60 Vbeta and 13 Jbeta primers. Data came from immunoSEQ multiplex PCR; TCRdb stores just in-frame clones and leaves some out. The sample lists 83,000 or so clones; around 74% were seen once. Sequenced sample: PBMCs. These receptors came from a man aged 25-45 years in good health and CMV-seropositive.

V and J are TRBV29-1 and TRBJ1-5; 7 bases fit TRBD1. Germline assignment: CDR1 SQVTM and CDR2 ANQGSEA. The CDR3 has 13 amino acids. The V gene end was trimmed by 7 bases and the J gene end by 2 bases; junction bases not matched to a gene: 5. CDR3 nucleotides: TGCAGCGCCGGGACAGCCGGCAATCAGCCCCAGCATTTT. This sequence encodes CSAGTAGNQPQHF.

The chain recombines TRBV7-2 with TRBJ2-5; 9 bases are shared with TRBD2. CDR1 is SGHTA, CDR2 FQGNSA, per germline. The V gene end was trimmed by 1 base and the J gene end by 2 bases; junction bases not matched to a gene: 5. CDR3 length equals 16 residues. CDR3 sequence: CASSLVPSGEQETQYF. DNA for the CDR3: TGTGCCAGCAGCTTAGTCCCTAGCGGGGAACAAGAGACCCAGTACTTC.